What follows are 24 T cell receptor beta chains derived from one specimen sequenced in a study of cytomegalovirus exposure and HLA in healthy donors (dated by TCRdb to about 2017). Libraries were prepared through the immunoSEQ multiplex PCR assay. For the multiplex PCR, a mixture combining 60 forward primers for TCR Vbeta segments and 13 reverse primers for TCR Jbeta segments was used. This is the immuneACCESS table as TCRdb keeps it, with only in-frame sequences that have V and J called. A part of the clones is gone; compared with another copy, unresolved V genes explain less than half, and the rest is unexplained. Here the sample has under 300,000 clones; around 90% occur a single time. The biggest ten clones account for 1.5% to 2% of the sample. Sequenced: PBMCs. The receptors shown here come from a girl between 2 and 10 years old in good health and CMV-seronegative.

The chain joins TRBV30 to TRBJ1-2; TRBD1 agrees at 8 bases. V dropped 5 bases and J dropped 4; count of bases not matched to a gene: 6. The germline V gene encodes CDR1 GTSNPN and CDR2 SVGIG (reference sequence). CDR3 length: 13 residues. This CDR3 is CAWFPGGPYGYTF. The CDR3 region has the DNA TGTGCCTGGTTCCCAGGGGGCCCCTATGGCTACACCTTC.

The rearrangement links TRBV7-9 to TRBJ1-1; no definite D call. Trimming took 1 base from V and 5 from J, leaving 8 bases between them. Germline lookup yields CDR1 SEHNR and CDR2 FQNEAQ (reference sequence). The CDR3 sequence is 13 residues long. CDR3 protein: CASSLGPQTEAFF. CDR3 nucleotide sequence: TGTGCCAGCAGCTTAGGCCCGCAGACTGAAGCTTTCTTT.

The CDR3 sequence: CASSLVRAPNTEAFF. The CDR3 DNA follows: TGTGCCAGCAGCTTAGTGCGGGCCCCGAACACTGAAGCTTTCTTT. The rearrangement uses TRBV7-9 and TRBJ1-1, with no clear D. The CDR3 is 15 amino acids. Looked up from germline, CDR1 is SEHNR and CDR2 is FQNEAQ (reference sequence). V lost 1 base, J lost 1 base, and 10 bases lay in between. The whole variable domain, filled in from reference TRBV7-9 and TRBJ1-1, reads DTGVSQNPRHKITKRGQNVTFRCDPISEHNRLYWYRQTLGQGPEFLTYFQNEAQLEKSRLLSDRFSAERPKGSFSTLEIQRTEQGDSAMYLCASSLVRAPNTEAFFGQGTRLTVV.

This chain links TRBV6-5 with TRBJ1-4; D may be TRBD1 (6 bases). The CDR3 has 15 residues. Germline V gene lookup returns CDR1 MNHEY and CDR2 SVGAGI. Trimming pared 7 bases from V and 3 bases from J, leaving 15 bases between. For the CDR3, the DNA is TGTGCCAGCACCCATCGAGGGGGGGCTAATGAAAAACTGTTTTTT. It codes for CASTHRGGANEKLFF.

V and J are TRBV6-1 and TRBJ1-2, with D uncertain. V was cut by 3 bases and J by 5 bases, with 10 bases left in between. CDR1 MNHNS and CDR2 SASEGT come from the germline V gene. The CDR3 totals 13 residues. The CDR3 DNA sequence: TGTGCCAGCAGTGATTCACAGTTTTATGGCTACACCTTC. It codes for CASSDSQFYGYTF.

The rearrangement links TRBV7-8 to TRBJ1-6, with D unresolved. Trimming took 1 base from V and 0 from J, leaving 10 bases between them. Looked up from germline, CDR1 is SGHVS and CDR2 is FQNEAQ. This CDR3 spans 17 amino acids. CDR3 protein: CASSLVGESSYNSPLHF. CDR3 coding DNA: TGTGCCAGCAGCTTAGTCGGGGAAAGCTCCTATAATTCACCCCTCCACTTT.

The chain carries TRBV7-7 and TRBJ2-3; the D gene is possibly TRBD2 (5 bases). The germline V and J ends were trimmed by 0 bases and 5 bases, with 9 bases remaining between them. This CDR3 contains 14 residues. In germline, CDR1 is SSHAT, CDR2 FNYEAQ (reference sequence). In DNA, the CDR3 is TGTGCCAGCAGCTTAGCGGGAGAGTTAGATACGCAGTATTTT. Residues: CASSLAGELDTQYF.

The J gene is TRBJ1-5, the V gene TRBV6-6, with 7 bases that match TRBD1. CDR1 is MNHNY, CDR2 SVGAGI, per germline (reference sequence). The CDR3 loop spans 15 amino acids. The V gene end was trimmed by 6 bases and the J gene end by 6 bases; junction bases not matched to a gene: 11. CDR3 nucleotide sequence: TGTGCCAGCAGCTTTCGACAGGGTGAAGGTCAGCCCCAGCATTTT. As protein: CASSFRQGEGQPQHF.

CDR3 sequence (DNA): TGTGCCAGCAGTGATTGGGCTAGCGGGTTGAATGAGCAGTTCTTC. Residues: CASSDWASGLNEQFF. V is TRBV2 and J is TRBJ2-1; 8 bases align to TRBD2. The CDR3 has 15 residues. The trim removed 3 bases at V and 7 bases at J, leaving 8 bases unmatched. Germline V gene data show CDR1 as SNHLY and CDR2 as FYNNEI.

DNA of the CDR3: TGCGCCAGCAGCCAACTACAGGGGGAGGATAATTCACCCCTCCACTTT. Its translation: CASSQLQGEDNSPLHF. V and J are TRBV4-1 and TRBJ1-6; TRBD1 aligns across 8 bases. J gave up 5 bases and V 2 bases, and 5 bases lay outside the gene matches. The V gene's germline CDR1 is MGHRA and CDR2 YSYEKL. This CDR3 has 16 residues.

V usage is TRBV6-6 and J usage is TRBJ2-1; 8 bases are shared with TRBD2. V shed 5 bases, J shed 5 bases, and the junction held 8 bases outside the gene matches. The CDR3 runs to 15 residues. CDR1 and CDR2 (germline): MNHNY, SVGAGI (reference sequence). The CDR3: CASSIMAGGNNEQFF. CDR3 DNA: TGTGCCAGCAGTATTATGGCGGGAGGCAACAATGAGCAGTTCTTC.

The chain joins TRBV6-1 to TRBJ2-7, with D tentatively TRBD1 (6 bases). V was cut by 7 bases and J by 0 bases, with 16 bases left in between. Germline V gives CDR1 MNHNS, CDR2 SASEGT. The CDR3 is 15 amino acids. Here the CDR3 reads CASTQGWGTSYEQYF. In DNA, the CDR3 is TGTGCCAGCACACAGGGATGGGGGACCTCCTACGAGCAGTACTTC.

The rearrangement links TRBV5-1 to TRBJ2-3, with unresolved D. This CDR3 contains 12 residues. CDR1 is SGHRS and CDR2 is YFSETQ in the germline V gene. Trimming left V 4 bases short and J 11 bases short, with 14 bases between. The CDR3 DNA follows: TGCGCCAGCAGCCTTAACCCAGGCAAGCAGTATTTT. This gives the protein CASSLNPGKQYF.

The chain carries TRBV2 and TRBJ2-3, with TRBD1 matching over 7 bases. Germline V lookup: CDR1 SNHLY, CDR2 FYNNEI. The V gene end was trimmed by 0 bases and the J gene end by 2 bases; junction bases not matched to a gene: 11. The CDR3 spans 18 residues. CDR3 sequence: CASSEALGDSLYTDTQYF. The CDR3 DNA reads TGTGCCAGCAGTGAAGCGCTCGGGGACAGTCTTTACACAGATACGCAGTATTTT.

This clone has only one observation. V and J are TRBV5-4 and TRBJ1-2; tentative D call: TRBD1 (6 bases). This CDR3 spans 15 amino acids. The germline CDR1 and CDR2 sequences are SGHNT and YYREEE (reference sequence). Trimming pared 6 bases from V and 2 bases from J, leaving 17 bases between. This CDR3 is CASTPQDRPNYGYTF. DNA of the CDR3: TGTGCCAGCACCCCCCAAGACAGGCCGAACTATGGCTACACCTTC.

CDR3 region: CASSALAGSADTQYF. The CDR3 DNA follows: TGTGCCAGCAGTGCCCTAGCGGGAAGCGCAGATACGCAGTATTTT. The V and J genes are TRBV6-1 and TRBJ2-3, with 9 bases lining up with TRBD2. Germline V gene data show CDR1 as MNHNS and CDR2 as SASEGT. The J segment lost 4 bases and the V segment lost 4 bases, leaving 6 bases of the junction unmatched. The length of the CDR3 is 15 residues.

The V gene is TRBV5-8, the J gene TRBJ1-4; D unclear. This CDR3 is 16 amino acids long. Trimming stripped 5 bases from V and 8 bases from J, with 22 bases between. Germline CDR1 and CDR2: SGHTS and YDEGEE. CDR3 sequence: CASRLPYRARGEKLFF. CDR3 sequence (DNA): TGTGCCAGCAGACTACCATACCGCGCAAGAGGGGAAAAACTGTTTTTT.

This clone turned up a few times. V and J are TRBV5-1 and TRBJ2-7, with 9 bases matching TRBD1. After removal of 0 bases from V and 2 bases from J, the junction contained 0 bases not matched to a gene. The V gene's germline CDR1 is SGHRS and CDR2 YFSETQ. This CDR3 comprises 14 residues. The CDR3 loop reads CASSLGQGAYEQYF. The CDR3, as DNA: TGCGCCAGCAGCTTGGGACAGGGGGCCTACGAGCAGTACTTC.

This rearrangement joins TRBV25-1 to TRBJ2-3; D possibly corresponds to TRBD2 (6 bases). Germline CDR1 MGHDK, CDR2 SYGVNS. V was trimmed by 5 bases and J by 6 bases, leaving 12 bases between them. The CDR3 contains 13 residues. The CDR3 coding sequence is TGTGCCAGCAGTTTGGGACTGCAGGATACGCAGTATTTT. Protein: CASSLGLQDTQYF.

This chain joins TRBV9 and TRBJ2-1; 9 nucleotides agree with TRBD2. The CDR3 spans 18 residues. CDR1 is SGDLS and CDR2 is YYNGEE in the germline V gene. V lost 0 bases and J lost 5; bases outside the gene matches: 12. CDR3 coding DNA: TGTGCCAGCAGCGTAGCATGGGGCGGGAGGGCTTTCGACAATGAGCAGTTCTTC. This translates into CASSVAWGGRAFDNEQFF.

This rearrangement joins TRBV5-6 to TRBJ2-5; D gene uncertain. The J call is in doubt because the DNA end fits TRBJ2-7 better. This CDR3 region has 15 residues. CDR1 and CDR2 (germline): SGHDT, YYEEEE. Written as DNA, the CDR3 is TGTGCCAGCAGCTTGGGTTCAGGTTTAATCTACGAGCAGTACTTC. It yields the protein CASSLGSGLIYEQYF.

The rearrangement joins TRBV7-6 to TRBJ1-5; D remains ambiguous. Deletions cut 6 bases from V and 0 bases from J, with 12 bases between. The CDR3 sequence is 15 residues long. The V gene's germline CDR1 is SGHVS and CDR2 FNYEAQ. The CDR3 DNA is TGTGCCAGCAGTCCACTGTCGGGTAGCAATCAGCCCCAGCATTTT. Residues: CASSPLSGSNQPQHF.

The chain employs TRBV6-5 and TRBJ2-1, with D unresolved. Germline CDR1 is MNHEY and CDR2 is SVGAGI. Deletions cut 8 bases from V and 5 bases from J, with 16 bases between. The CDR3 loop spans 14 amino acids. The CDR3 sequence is CASRRDLIDNEQFF. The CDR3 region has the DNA TGTGCCAGCCGTCGCGACTTGATCGACAATGAGCAGTTCTTC.

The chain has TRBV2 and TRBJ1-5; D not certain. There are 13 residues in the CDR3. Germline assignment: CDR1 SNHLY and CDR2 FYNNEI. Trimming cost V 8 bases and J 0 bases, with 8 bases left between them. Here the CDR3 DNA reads TGTGCCAGCTTACGGGATAGCAATCAGCCCCAGCATTTT. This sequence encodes CASLRDSNQPQHF.